A selection of T cell receptor beta chains follows, all from one sample in a study of cytomegalovirus exposure and HLA in healthy donors. Sequencing used immunoSEQ multiplex PCR; TCRdb keeps in-frame clones, though not all of them. The sample includes approximately 58,000 clones, more than 85% of them seen just once. Sequencing was done on a sample of PBMCs. These receptors were obtained from a woman aged 30 to 39 in good health and CMV-seronegative. Each CDR3 is given with its conserved first and last residue. Fields, in order: J gene, V gene, D gene, clone size, CDR3 DNA, CDR3 protein. D genes are given only for firm matches. Only part of the rows carry a size: once, few, many, or a class if the clone is expanded.

J gene: TRBJ1-5
V gene: TRBV2
D gene: .
clone size: .
CDR3 DNA: TGTGCCAGCAAGATTACAAGTCAGCCCCAGCATTTT
CDR3 protein: CASKITSQPQHF

J gene: TRBJ1-5
V gene: TRBV19
D gene: .
clone size: .
CDR3 DNA: TGTGCCAGTAGTCCCAGGGTCCATAGCAATCAGCCCCAGCATTTT
CDR3 protein: CASSPRVHSNQPQHF

J gene: TRBJ2-1
V gene: TRBV27
D gene: TRBD2
clone size: .
CDR3 DNA: TGTGCCAGCAGTTGGGGAGCGGGAGAAGTCTACAATGAGCAGTTCTTC
CDR3 protein: CASSWGAGEVYNEQFF

J gene: TRBJ2-1
V gene: TRBV10-1
D gene: TRBD2
clone size: .
CDR3 DNA: TGCGCCAGCAGTGAGTTAGCGGGACAATCCTACAATGAGCAGTTCTTC
CDR3 protein: CASSELAGQSYNEQFF

J gene: TRBJ2-3
V gene: TRBV27
D gene: .
clone size: .
CDR3 DNA: TGTGCCAGCAGTTTGAGTCGCGGGGAAGCAACAGATACGCAGTATTTT
CDR3 protein: CASSLSRGEATDTQYF

J gene: TRBJ1-2
V gene: TRBV2
D gene: TRBD1
clone size: .
CDR3 DNA: TGTGCCAGCAGTGAAGAGGGACAGGGATCCGGCTACACCTTC
CDR3 protein: CASSEEGQGSGYTF

J gene: TRBJ1-2
V gene: TRBV28
D gene: .
clone size: .
CDR3 DNA: TGTGCCAGCAACCCAACCCAGCGCTATGGCTACACCTTC
CDR3 protein: CASNPTQRYGYTF

J gene: TRBJ2-3
V gene: TRBV30
D gene: .
clone size: .
CDR3 DNA: TGTGCCTGGAGCGGGAGTCAGGCAGATACGCAGTATTTT
CDR3 protein: CAWSGSQADTQYF

J gene: TRBJ2-7
V gene: TRBV18
D gene: .
clone size: .
CDR3 DNA: TGTGCCAGCTCACCACCGGGACTCATGGGCTACGAGCAGTACTTC
CDR3 protein: CASSPPGLMGYEQYF

J gene: TRBJ1-1
V gene: TRBV18
D gene: .
clone size: .
CDR3 DNA: TGTGCCAGCTCCCGCTCAACCAACAGGCTTTCGAACACTGAAGCTTTCTTT
CDR3 protein: CASSRSTNRLSNTEAFF

J gene: TRBJ2-2
V gene: TRBV25-1
D gene: TRBD1
clone size: few
CDR3 DNA: TGTGCCAGCAGTGAACTCCAGGGGGCGGACACCGGGGAGCTGTTTTTT
CDR3 protein: CASSELQGADTGELFF

J gene: TRBJ2-7
V gene: TRBV5-4
D gene: TRBD2
clone size: .
CDR3 DNA: TGTGCCAGCAGCGCGCCTAGCGGCTCCTACGAGCAGTACTTC
CDR3 protein: CASSAPSGSYEQYF

J gene: TRBJ2-3
V gene: TRBV7-8
D gene: .
clone size: .
CDR3 DNA: TGTGCCAGCAGCTTAATCGCATACGGGATTCCCTTAACAGATACGCAGTATTTT
CDR3 protein: CASSLIAYGIPLTDTQYF

J gene: TRBJ1-1
V gene: TRBV28
D gene: TRBD1
clone size: .
CDR3 DNA: TGTGCCAGCAGTCCGGACAGGGAATGGGCCGGGGGGCCTGAAGCTTTCTTT
CDR3 protein: CASSPDREWAGGPEAFF

J gene: TRBJ1-1
V gene: TRBV5-1
D gene: .
clone size: .
CDR3 DNA: TGCGCCAGCAGTCCAGGAACGGAGAACACTGAAGCTTTCTTT
CDR3 protein: CASSPGTENTEAFF

J gene: TRBJ2-7
V gene: TRBV7-3
D gene: .
clone size: .
CDR3 DNA: TGTGCCAGCAGCCTGTCCTCCTACGAGCAGTACTTC
CDR3 protein: CASSLSSYEQYF

J gene: TRBJ2-3
V gene: TRBV7-3
D gene: TRBD2
clone size: .
CDR3 DNA: TGTGCCAGCAGCCCGACTAGCGGGACACGCACAGATACGCAGTATTTT
CDR3 protein: CASSPTSGTRTDTQYF

J gene: TRBJ2-1
V gene: TRBV11-2
D gene: TRBD2
clone size: once
CDR3 DNA: TGTGCCAGTAGTTTAGCGGGAGGGCCCCCCTACAATGAGCAGTTCTTC
CDR3 protein: CASSLAGGPPYNEQFF

J gene: TRBJ2-7
V gene: TRBV6-6
D gene: TRBD1
clone size: few
CDR3 DNA: TGTGCCAGCAGGTACAGGGGGCTAGACGAGCAGTACTTC
CDR3 protein: CASRYRGLDEQYF

J gene: TRBJ1-3
V gene: TRBV2
D gene: .
clone size: .
CDR3 DNA: TGTGCCAGCAGTGAAATGGGACAACTAGTCTATGGAAACACCATATATTTT
CDR3 protein: CASSEMGQLVYGNTIYF

J gene: TRBJ2-7
V gene: TRBV11-2
D gene: .
clone size: .
CDR3 DNA: TGTGCCAGCAGCACCTGGACGGGGAGCTCCTACGAGCAGTACTTC
CDR3 protein: CASSTWTGSSYEQYF

J gene: TRBJ2-7
V gene: TRBV10-3
D gene: .
clone size: .
CDR3 DNA: TGTGCCATCAGTGCCCCCCACTACGAGCAGTACTTC
CDR3 protein: CAISAPHYEQYF

J gene: TRBJ2-5
V gene: TRBV5-6
D gene: .
clone size: .
CDR3 DNA: TGTGCCAGCAGCTTCCCAGCGGCTTCCGAAGAGACCCAGTACTTC
CDR3 protein: CASSFPAASEETQYF

J gene: TRBJ2-1
V gene: TRBV7-9
D gene: .
clone size: .
CDR3 DNA: TGTGCCAGCAGCTTAACCAGGGGTGCCGGTGAGCAGTTCTTC
CDR3 protein: CASSLTRGAGEQFF

J gene: TRBJ2-5
V gene: TRBV2
D gene: .
clone size: .
CDR3 DNA: TGTGCCAGCAATGACAGGCAACAAGAGACCCAGTACTTC
CDR3 protein: CASNDRQQETQYF

J gene: TRBJ1-2
V gene: TRBV15
D gene: TRBD1
clone size: .
CDR3 DNA: TGTGCCACCAGCAGGGCCGGGACAGCACTCTATGGCTACACCTTC
CDR3 protein: CATSRAGTALYGYTF

J gene: TRBJ1-1
V gene: TRBV5-6
D gene: TRBD1
clone size: .
CDR3 DNA: TGTGCCAGCAGCTTGTCGACAGGGTGGGAAGCTTTCTTT
CDR3 protein: CASSLSTGWEAFF